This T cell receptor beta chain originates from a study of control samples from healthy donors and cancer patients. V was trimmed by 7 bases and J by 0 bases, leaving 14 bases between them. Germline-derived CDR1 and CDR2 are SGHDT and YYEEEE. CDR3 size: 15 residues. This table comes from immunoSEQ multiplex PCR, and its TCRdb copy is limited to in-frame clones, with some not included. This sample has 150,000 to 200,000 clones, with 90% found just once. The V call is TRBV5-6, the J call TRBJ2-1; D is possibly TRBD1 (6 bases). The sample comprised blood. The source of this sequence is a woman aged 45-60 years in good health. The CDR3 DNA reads TGTGCCAGCTGCCGGACAGCCAGCTCCTACAATGAGCAGTTCTTC. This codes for CASCRTASSYNEQFF.